The source of this T cell receptor beta chain is a study of cytomegalovirus exposure and HLA in healthy donors. Study-wide results and caveats: HLA alleles showed associations with 15,000 to 20,000 TCR beta sequences in a later analysis, at a 0.05 false discovery rate.

PCR amplification relied on 60 Vbeta primers (plus 13 Jbeta primers). Here immunoSEQ multiplex PCR was the method, and the copy in TCRdb shows in-frame clones only, minus some. Here the sample spans a few hundred thousand clones, about 82% being singletons. Concerning this clone: Antigen: not known.

Germline CDR1 is KGHSH and CDR2 is LQKENI. The V end lost 3 bases, the J end lost 6 bases, and 12 bases lay between the germline ends. CDR3 length: 14 residues. The TCR was taken from a man younger than 45 in good health and CMV-seronegative. The specimen sequenced was PBMCs. The chain has TRBV18 and TRBJ2-1; D is perhaps TRBD1 (5 bases). The CDR3 bases are TGTGCCAGCTCACCGACAGTCAATCTCAATGAGCAGTTCTTC. Translating it yields CASSPTVNLNEQFF.